Each of the 14 T cell receptor beta chains below was sequenced from the same sample in a study of blood T cell repertoires in COVID-19. The assay was immunoSEQ multiplex PCR, and TCRdb's table has in-frame clones only and misses some. Among approximately 92,000 clones listed, around 85% were seen once. The sequencing input was peripheral blood. Receptor source: a man aged 50 to 60 with acute or convalescent COVID-19.

This chain uses TRBV4-3 with TRBJ2-2; D not resolved. The germline V gene has CDR1 LGHNA and CDR2 YSLEER. There are 13 residues in the CDR3. Trimming shortened V by 3 bases and J by 6 bases, and 8 bases separated the two germline ends. The CDR3 sequence is CASSHGTAGELFF. CDR3 sequence (DNA): TGCGCCAGCAGCCACGGTACTGCCGGGGAGCTGTTTTTT.

V gene TRBV18 combines with J gene TRBJ2-3; 9 nucleotides line up with TRBD2. The CDR3 spans 16 residues. The germline gives CDR1 KGHSH, CDR2 LQKENI. Trimming at V came to 6 bases and at J to 3 bases, leaving 10 bases not matched to a gene. CDR3 loop: CASSYSGGPGTDTQYF. The CDR3 coding sequence is TGTGCCAGCTCCTACAGCGGGGGGCCGGGGACAGATACGCAGTATTTT.

The rearrangement joins TRBV24-1 to TRBJ2-7; 11 bases are shared with TRBD2. The J segment lost 4 bases and the V segment lost 4 bases, leaving 8 bases of the junction unmatched. The length of the CDR3 is 16 residues. Germline V gene data show CDR1 as KGHDR and CDR2 as SFDVKD. As DNA, the CDR3 is TGTGCCACCAGTGACGTTAGCGGGAGGGCGACTTACGAGCAGTACTTC. Amino acids: CATSDVSGRATYEQYF.

The genes are TRBV5-1 and TRBJ2-3; TRBD1 might be the D (5 bases). V dropped 2 bases and J dropped 2 bases, with 9 bases sitting between them. The germline gives CDR1 SGHRS, CDR2 YFSETQ. The CDR3 runs 14 residues. CDR3 region: CASSFTGATDTQYF. In DNA form, the CDR3 reads TGCGCCAGCAGCTTCACAGGAGCCACAGATACGCAGTATTTT. The variable domain in full, completed from reference TRBV5-1 and TRBJ2-3, reads KAGVTQTPRYLIKTRGQQVTLSCSPISGHRSVSWYQQTPGQGLQFLFEYFSETQRNKGNFPGRFSGRQFSNSRSEMNVSTLELGDSALYLCASSFTGATDTQYFGPGTRLTVL.

The chain combines TRBV15 with TRBJ2-2, with TRBD1 identical over 10 bases. Germline-derived CDR1 and CDR2 are LNHNV and YYDKDF (reference sequence). The CDR3 loop spans 19 amino acids. The trim removed 0 bases at V and 4 bases at J, leaving 11 bases unmatched. Here the CDR3 DNA reads TGTGCCACCAGCAGAGATTTTTTACCGGGACAGGGGACCACCGGGGAGCTGTTTTTT. Protein sequence: CATSRDFLPGQGTTGELFF.

The chain links TRBV18 to TRBJ2-7; D not certain. V was shortened by 3 bases and J by 5 bases, with 8 bases between the two germline ends. Germline V lookup: CDR1 KGHSH, CDR2 LQKENI. The CDR3 consists of 12 residues. CDR3 nucleotides: TGTGCCAGCTCACCTGGGCGAAACGAGCAGTACTTC. This codes for CASSPGRNEQYF.

This sequence joins TRBV18 and TRBJ1-3; D is unresolved. CDR3 length equals 16 residues. Germline V gene lookup returns CDR1 KGHSH and CDR2 LQKENI. V lost 3 bases and J 0 bases, leaving 12 bases between the germline ends. The CDR3 reads CASSPGRPSSGNTIYF. DNA for the CDR3: TGTGCCAGCTCACCCGGGAGGCCGAGCTCTGGAAACACCATATATTTT.

This chain joins TRBV19 and TRBJ2-2; 8 positions agree with TRBD2. Losses at the gene ends were 7 bases for V and 4 bases for J; bases not matched to a gene: 5. CDR3 size: 14 residues. Germline V gene sequence: CDR1 LNHDA, CDR2 SQIVND (reference sequence). The CDR3 spells CASNLSGGTGELFF. The DNA of the CDR3 is TGTGCCAGTAACCTGAGCGGGGGCACCGGGGAGCTGTTTTTT.

The chain is built from TRBV4-3 and TRBJ2-3; D is perhaps TRBD2 (6 bases). Trimming took 0 bases from V and 0 from J, leaving 13 bases between them. This CDR3 is built from 17 residues. Germline CDR1 and CDR2: LGHNA and YSLEER. The CDR3 sequence: CASSQDGGTSSTDTQYF. DNA for the CDR3: TGCGCCAGCAGCCAAGATGGAGGGACGTCTAGCACAGATACGCAGTATTTT.

This chain links TRBV19 with TRBJ1-2; TRBD1 aligns across 7 bases. The trim removed 4 bases at V and 3 bases at J, leaving 2 bases unmatched. The CDR3 contains 13 residues. The germline gives CDR1 LNHDA, CDR2 SQIVND (reference sequence). Written as DNA, the CDR3 is TGTGCCAGTAGTAACACAGGGGACTATGGCTACACCTTC. As protein: CASSNTGDYGYTF.

A word on this clone: The identical CDR3 is also encoded by other nucleotide sequences in the sample. The gene calls are TRBV19 and TRBJ1-1; TRBD1 is a possible D gene (6 bases). From germline, CDR1 is LNHDA and CDR2 SQIVND (reference sequence). This CDR3 spans 13 amino acids. The V and J ends lost 6 bases and 3 bases respectively, with 11 bases between them. In DNA, the CDR3 is TGTGCCAGTAGCCCGGACAGAGACACTGAAGCTTTCTTT. It yields the protein CASSPDRDTEAFF.

The chain is built from TRBV19 and TRBJ2-2, with TRBD2 identical over 8 bases. The CDR3 runs to 14 residues. CDR1 and CDR2 (germline): LNHDA, SQIVND (reference sequence). V gave up 7 bases and J gave up 5 bases; unmatched junction bases: 6. The DNA for the CDR3 is TGTGCCAGTATCCCTACTAGCGGAACCGGGGAGCTGTTTTTT. This gives the protein CASIPTSGTGELFF.

The chain joins TRBV4-3 to TRBJ2-1; 8 bases agree with TRBD1. V shed 3 bases, J shed 3 bases, and the junction held 4 bases outside the gene matches. The CDR3 is 15 residues long. Germline lookup yields CDR1 LGHNA and CDR2 YSLEER. The CDR3 loop reads CASSQGQANYNEQFF. The CDR3 nucleotides read TGCGCCAGCAGCCAGGGACAGGCGAACTACAATGAGCAGTTCTTC.

The chain is built from TRBV5-1 and TRBJ2-2; no clear D. Germline values: CDR1 SGHRS, CDR2 YFSETQ. The CDR3 runs to 13 residues. Trimming cost V 1 base and J 8 bases, with 9 bases left between them. The CDR3, as DNA: TGCGCCAGCAGCTTGAGCACGCCGGGGGAGCTGTTTTTT. Protein sequence: CASSLSTPGELFF.